A selection of T cell receptor beta chains follows, all from one sample in a study of cytomegalovirus exposure and HLA in healthy donors. Repertoires were generated with immunoSEQ multiplex PCR, while TCRdb's copy carries only in-frame clones and drops some. This table holds over 100,000 clones, roughly four fifths found once. Sequenced sample: PBMCs. The receptors originated from a male donor in good health and CMV-seronegative. The CDR3 runs from the conserved cysteine through the conserved F or W. D genes are given only for firm matches. Where a row states a size, it is once, few, many or the class of an expanded clone; other rows omit it.

once	TRBJ2-7	TRBD1	TRBV27	TGTGCCAGCAGTCGACAGGGAACCTACGAGCAGTACTTC	CASSRQGTYEQYF
NA	TRBJ2-5	TRBD1	TRBV18	TGTGCCAGCTCACGGGGGACAGGGGGCCAAGAGACCCAGTACTTC	CASSRGTGGQETQYF
NA	TRBJ2-7	TRBD1	TRBV28	TGTGCCAGCAACCCGCAGGGACAGCTCTACGAGCAGTACTTC	CASNPQGQLYEQYF
NA	TRBJ2-7	NA	TRBV7-2	TGTGCCAGCAGCTTAGCCGTCGGGGCCTACGAGCAGTACTTC	CASSLAVGAYEQYF
NA	TRBJ2-7	TRBD2	TRBV19	TGTGCCACCAAACACGGGACAGCGGGAGGGCAGTACTTC	CATKHGTAGGQYF
NA	TRBJ1-2	NA	TRBV25-1	TGTGCCAGCTGCCGGGACTCAGGAGAGGGCTACACCTTC	CASCRDSGEGYTF
once	TRBJ2-7	TRBD1	TRBV28	TGTGCCAGCAGTTTAATACAGGGGAAGTACGAGCAGTACTTC	CASSLIQGKYEQYF
NA	TRBJ1-6	TRBD1	TRBV2	TGTGCCAGCAGTCAGACAGGGTATAATTCACCCCTCCACTTT	CASSQTGYNSPLHF
NA	TRBJ1-1	TRBD1	TRBV5-1	TGCGCCAGCAGCTTCGGGACAGCGAACACTGAAGCTTTCTTT	CASSFGTANTEAFF
many	TRBJ2-7	NA	TRBV4-3	TGCGCCAGCAGCCTACGAGCCGGGACAAACTACGAGCAGTACTTC	CASSLRAGTNYEQYF
NA	TRBJ1-1	NA	TRBV18	TGTGCCAGCTCACCCCCCGCCTGGGGGGGAGGCACTGAAGCTTTCTTT	CASSPPAWGGGTEAFF
NA	TRBJ2-7	TRBD2	TRBV27	TGTGCCAGCAGCGGACTAGCGGGGGTACACGAGCAGTACTTC	CASSGLAGVHEQYF
few	TRBJ2-3	NA	TRBV7-9	TGTGCCAGCAGCTCCCAGGACTCCCTGGAGTATTTT	CASSSQDSLEYF